The 10 T cell receptor beta chains below were found in one sample sequenced in a study of patients and donors after allogeneic stem cell transplantation. MiXCR, run by TCRdb on the RT-PCR reads, gives a single entry per CDR3 protein. The repertoire holds roughly 250,000 distinct CDR3 sequences, with roughly 14% as singletons. Input material: blood, either unsorted or a sorted T cell fraction (not recorded which). These receptors all stem from a human donor who was either an allogeneic HSCT recipient or a stem cell or donor lymphocyte infusion donor (not recorded which). It is not recorded whose cells these are; they may come from a transplant donor.

The rearrangement uses TRBV29-1 and TRBJ1-1; D uncertain. The CDR3 loop spans 11 amino acids. The germline gives CDR1 SQVTM, CDR2 ANQGSEA. Between the trimmed V and J ends, which lost 4 bases and 7 bases, there was a span of 10 bases. This CDR3 reads CSVGAPGEAFF. The CDR3 DNA reads as TGCAGCGTTGGAGCTCCGGGTGAAGCTTTCTTT.

This clonotype was seen many times. The chain employs TRBV20-1 and TRBJ2-5, with 9 bases that match TRBD1. Germline V CDR1 and CDR2: DFQATT, SNEGSKA (reference sequence). V lost 0 bases and J lost 4; bases outside the gene matches: 15. The CDR3 contains 18 residues. In nucleotides, the CDR3 is TGCAGTGCTAGAGATCAGGGCACAGGGGGCCATCCGGGAGAGACCCAGTACTTC. Translating gives CSARDQGTGGHPGETQYF.

The table lists this clonotype with a few counts. V gene TRBV20-1 combines with J gene TRBJ2-7; TRBD1 agrees at 9 bases. The CDR3 length is 15 residues. In germline, CDR1 is DFQATT, CDR2 SNEGSKA (reference sequence). J lost 5 bases, V lost 2 bases, and 10 bases had no gene match. In DNA, the CDR3 is TGCAGTGCTAGACCTTCCGGGACAGGGTCCCACGAGCAGTACTTC. This gives the protein CSARPSGTGSHEQYF.

This chain links TRBV12-2 with TRBJ1-2. TRBV12-2 has pseudogene status. The CDR3 spans 16 residues. CDR3 protein: CASRYCASQGPSRYTF. The CDR3 region has the DNA TGTGCAAGTCGTTACTGTGCCTCCCAGGGCCCCTCTCGTTACACCTTC.

This clonotype was observed a few times. This chain uses TRBV30 with TRBJ1-1, with unresolved D. Per germline, CDR1 GTSNPN and CDR2 SVGIG (reference sequence). The V gene lost 3 bases and the J gene lost 1 base, with 6 bases spanning the gap. CDR3 length: 12 amino acids. CDR3 protein: CAWRQSNTEAFF. CDR3 DNA sequence: TGTGCCTGGAGGCAGTCGAACACTGAAGCTTTCTTT.

This clonotype has more than one count but fewer than ten. The chain uses TRBV2 and TRBJ1-5; unclear D gene. The CDR3 is 14 residues long. The V and J ends lost 2 bases and 5 bases respectively, with 10 bases between them. CDR1 SNHLY and CDR2 FYNNEI come from the germline V gene. CDR3 DNA: TGTGCCAGCAGTGAACTGGGCGCCTATCAGCCCCAGCATTTT. It translates to CASSELGAYQPQHF.

The CDR3 protein is CASGSTQGPYSGANVLTF. CDR3 DNA: TGTGCTAGTGGGTCAACCCAGGGCCCCTACTCTGGGGCCAACGTCCTGACTTTC. The genes are TRBV12-5 and TRBJ2-6, with a weak D call TRBD1 (5 bases). V lost 6 bases, J lost 0 bases, and 18 bases lay in between. CDR3 length equals 18 residues. The V gene's germline CDR1 is LGHNT and CDR2 FRNRAP. The full variable domain, rest sourced from reference TRBV12-5 and TRBJ2-6, is DARVTQTPRHKVTEMGQEVTMRCQPILGHNTVFWYRQTMMQGLELLAYFRNRAPLDDSGMPKDRFSAEMPDATLATLKIQPSEPRDSAVYFCASGSTQGPYSGANVLTFGAGSRLTVL.

This clonotype has a count of ten or more. This chain links TRBV12-3 or TRBV12-4 with TRBJ1-5, with D maybe TRBD1 (5 bases). The CDR3 runs to 15 residues. Trimming pared 0 bases from V and 6 bases from J, leaving 12 bases between. The CDR3 sequence is CASSLAPTGSQPQHF. CDR3 coding DNA: TGTGCCAGCAGTTTAGCGCCCACAGGTAGTCAGCCCCAGCATTTT.

There are many counts of this clonotype. This chain connects TRBV20-1 to TRBJ1-5; D is ambiguous. The CDR3 length is 11 residues. Germline assignment: CDR1 DFQATT and CDR2 SNEGSKA (reference sequence). Deletions cut 1 base from V and 8 bases from J, with 6 bases between. CDR3 nucleotides: TGCAGTGCTAGAGCAGGCGAGCCCCAGCATTTT. This gives the protein CSARAGEPQHF.

This clonotype was counted between two and nine times. DNA of the CDR3: TGTGCCAGCAGCTTAGGGGCCTATAAATCTTTGGAGCAGTTCTTC. It encodes CASSLGAYKSLEQFF. The rearrangement links TRBV11-1 to TRBJ2-1; D is unresolved. V lost 1 base and J 10 bases, leaving 17 bases between the germline ends. Germline V gene sequence: CDR1 SGHAT, CDR2 FQDESV (reference sequence). CDR3 length: 15 residues.